This paragraph reports one T cell receptor beta chain. Its antigen is unidentified. The V and J ends lost 5 bases and 5 bases respectively, with 22 bases between them. Germline CDR1 SGHTS, CDR2 YDEGEE. The CDR3 is 16 residues long. These data come from a study of OX40 agonist ivuxolimab in advanced cancers. Study-level findings and limits: CD8+ T cells were the subset that, on average, had more expanded clones than CD4+.

Method: immunoSEQ multiplex PCR; TCRdb's copy keeps in-frame clones and lacks some. This table has 35,000 to 45,000 clones, 80% to 90% appearing once. The receptor was derived from an adult with an advanced solid tumor such as melanoma, head and neck, liver or kidney cancer. The chain is built from TRBV5-8 and TRBJ2-5, with a weak D call TRBD2 (7 bases). The specimen was CD4+ or CD8+ T cells sorted from blood, collected in a trial of the OX40 agonist ivuxolimab. Here the CDR3 reads CASSSRGGLRDETQYF. The CDR3 DNA reads TGTGCCAGCAGTTCTAGGGGGGGGCTACGGGATGAGACCCAGTACTTC.